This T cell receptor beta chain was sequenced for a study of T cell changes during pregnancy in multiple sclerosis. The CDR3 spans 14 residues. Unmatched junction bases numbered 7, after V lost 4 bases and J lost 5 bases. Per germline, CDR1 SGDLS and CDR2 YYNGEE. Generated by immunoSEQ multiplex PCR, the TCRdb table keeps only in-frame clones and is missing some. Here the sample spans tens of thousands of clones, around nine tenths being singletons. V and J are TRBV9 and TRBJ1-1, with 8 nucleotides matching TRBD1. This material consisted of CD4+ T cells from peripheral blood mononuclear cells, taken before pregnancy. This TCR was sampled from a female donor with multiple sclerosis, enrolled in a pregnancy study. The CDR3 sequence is CASSPGQGLTEAFF. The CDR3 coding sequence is TGTGCCAGCAGCCCAGGACAGGGTCTAACTGAAGCTTTCTTT.